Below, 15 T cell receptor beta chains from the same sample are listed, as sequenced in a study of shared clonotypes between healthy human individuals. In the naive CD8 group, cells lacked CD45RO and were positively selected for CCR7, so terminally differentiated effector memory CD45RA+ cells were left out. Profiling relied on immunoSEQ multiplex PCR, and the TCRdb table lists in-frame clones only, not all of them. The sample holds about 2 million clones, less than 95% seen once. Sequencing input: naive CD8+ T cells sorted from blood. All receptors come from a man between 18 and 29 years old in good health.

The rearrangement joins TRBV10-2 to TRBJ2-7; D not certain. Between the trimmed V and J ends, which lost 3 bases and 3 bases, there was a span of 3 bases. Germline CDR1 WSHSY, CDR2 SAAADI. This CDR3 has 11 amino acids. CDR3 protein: CASSDNYEQYF. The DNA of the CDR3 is TGCGCCAGCAGTGACAACTACGAGCAGTACTTC.

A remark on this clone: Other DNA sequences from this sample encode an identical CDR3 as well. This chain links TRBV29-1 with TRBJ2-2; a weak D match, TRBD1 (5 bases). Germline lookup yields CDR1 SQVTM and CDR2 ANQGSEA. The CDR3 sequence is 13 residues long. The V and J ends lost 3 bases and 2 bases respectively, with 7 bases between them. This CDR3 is CSVEWGNTGELFF. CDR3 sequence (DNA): TGCAGCGTTGAGTGGGGCAACACCGGGGAGCTGTTTTTT.

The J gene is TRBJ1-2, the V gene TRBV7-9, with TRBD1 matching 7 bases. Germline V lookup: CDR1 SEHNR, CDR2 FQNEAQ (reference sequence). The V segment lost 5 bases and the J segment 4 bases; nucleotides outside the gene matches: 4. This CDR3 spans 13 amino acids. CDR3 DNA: TGTGCCAGCAGCATTGGACAGGCCTATGGCTACACCTTC. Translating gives CASSIGQAYGYTF.

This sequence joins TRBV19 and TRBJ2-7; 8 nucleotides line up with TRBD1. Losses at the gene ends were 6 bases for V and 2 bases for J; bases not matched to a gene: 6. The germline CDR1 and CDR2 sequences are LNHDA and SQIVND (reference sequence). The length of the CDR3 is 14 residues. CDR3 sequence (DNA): TGTGCCAGTAGGGAGACAGGGGAGGCCTACGAGCAGTACTTC. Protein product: CASRETGEAYEQYF.

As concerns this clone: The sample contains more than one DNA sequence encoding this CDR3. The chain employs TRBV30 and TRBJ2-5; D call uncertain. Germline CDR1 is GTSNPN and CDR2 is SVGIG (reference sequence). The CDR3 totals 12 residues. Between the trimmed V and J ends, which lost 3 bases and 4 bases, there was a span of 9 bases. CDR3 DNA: TGTGCCTGGAGCCCTGTTGGAGAGACCCAGTACTTC. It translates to CAWSPVGETQYF.

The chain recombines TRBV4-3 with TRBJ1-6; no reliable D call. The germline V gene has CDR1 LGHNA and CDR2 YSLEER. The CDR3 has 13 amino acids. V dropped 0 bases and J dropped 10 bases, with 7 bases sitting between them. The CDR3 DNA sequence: TGCGCCAGCAGCCAAGATGTTAGATCACCCCTCCACTTT. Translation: CASSQDVRSPLHF.

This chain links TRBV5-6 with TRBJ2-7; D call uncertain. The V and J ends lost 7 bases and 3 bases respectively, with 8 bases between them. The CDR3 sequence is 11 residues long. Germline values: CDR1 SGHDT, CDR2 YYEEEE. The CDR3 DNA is TGTGCCAGCGAGGACGGCTACGAGCAGTACTTC. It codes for CASEDGYEQYF. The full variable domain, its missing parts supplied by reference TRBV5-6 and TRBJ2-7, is DAGVTQSPTHLIKTRGQQVTLRCSPKSGHDTVSWYQQALGQGPQFIFQYYEEEERQRGNFPDRFSGHQFPNYSSELNVNALLLGDSALYLCASEDGYEQYFGPGTRLTVT.

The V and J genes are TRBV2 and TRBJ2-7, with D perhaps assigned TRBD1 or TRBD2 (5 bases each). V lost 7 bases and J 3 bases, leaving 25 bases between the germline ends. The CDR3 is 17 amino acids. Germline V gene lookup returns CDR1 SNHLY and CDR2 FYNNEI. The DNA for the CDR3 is TGTGCCAGCATCCTGGGACGAGCCCTCCCAGAAATCTACGAGCAGTACTTC. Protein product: CASILGRALPEIYEQYF.

CDR3 region: CASNLAGSGEQFF. CDR3 bases: TGTGCCAGTAATCTAGCGGGGTCCGGTGAGCAGTTCTTC. This chain links TRBV6-5 with TRBJ2-1; 9 bases agree with TRBD2. Trimming took 9 bases from V and 9 from J; bases not matched to a gene: 9. The germline V gene has CDR1 MNHEY and CDR2 SVGAGI. The CDR3 spans 13 residues.

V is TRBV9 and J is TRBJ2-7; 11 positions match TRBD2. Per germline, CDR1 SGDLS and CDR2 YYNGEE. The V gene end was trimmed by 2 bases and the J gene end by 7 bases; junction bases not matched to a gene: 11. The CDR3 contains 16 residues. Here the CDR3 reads CASSVARLAGTGEQYF. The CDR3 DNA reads TGTGCCAGCAGCGTTGCCCGACTAGCGGGGACGGGAGAGCAGTACTTC.

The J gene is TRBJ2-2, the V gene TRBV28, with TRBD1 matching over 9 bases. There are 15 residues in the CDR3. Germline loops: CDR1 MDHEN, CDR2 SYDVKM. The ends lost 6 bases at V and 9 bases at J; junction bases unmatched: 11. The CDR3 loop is CASSGSGTGYRELFF. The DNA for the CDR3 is TGTGCCAGCAGCGGCTCAGGGACAGGGTACCGGGAGCTGTTTTTT.

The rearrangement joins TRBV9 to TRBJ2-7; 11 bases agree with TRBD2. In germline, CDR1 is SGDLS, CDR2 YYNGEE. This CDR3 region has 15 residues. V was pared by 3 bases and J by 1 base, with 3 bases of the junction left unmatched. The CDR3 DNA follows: TGTGCCAGCAGCGAGGGACTAGCGGAATCCTACGAGCAGTACTTC. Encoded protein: CASSEGLAESYEQYF.

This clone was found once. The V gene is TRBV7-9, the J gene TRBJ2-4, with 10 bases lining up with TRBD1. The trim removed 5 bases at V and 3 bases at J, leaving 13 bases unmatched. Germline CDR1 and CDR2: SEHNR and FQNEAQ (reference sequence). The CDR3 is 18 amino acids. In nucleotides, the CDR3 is TGTGCCAGCAGCACCAGACTCGGACAGGGGGACTACAAAAACATTCAGTACTTC. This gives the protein CASSTRLGQGDYKNIQYF.

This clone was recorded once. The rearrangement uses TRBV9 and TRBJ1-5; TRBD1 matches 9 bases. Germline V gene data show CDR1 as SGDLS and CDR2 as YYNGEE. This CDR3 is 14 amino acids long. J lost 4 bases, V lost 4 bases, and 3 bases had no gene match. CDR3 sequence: CASSLGTGNQPQHF. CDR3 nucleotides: TGTGCCAGCAGCCTTGGGACAGGGAATCAGCCCCAGCATTTT.

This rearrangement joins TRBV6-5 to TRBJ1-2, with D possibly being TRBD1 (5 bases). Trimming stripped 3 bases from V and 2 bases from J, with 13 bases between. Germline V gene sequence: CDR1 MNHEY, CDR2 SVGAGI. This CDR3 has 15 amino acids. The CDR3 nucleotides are TGTGCCAGCAGTTATGAAGCGGAGGGGAACTATGGCTACACCTTC. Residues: CASSYEAEGNYGYTF.